The entry below gives a single T cell receptor (beta chain) sequence along with its context. The CDR3 has 14 amino acids. Germline CDR1 and CDR2: MNHEY and SVGAGI. The V end was cut by 4 bases, the J end by 2 bases, with 9 bases between. The entry originates in a study of blood T cell repertoires in COVID-19. Sequenced by immunoSEQ multiplex PCR; TCRdb stores in-frame clones only, minus some. The repertoire has 200,000 to 300,000 clones, 75% to 90% of them found once; the top ten carry roughly 2%. The TCR comes from a man aged 25 to 40 with active or convalescent COVID-19. Sequencing was done on a sample of peripheral blood. The chain has TRBV6-5 and TRBJ1-5, with a weak D call TRBD1 (5 bases). CDR3 DNA: TGTGCCAGCAGTTCTAGGGGTGGCAATCAGCCCCAGCATTTT. It codes for CASSSRGGNQPQHF.